This is a list of T cell receptor beta chains from one sample in a study of T cell changes during pregnancy in multiple sclerosis. Generated by immunoSEQ multiplex PCR, the TCRdb table keeps only in-frame clones and is missing some. The table includes 85,000 to 100,000 clones, around 92% detected once. The specimen comprised peripheral blood, sampled in the first trimester of pregnancy. All receptors derive from a female donor with multiple sclerosis, enrolled in a pregnancy study. The CDR3 runs from the conserved cysteine through the conserved F or W. Fields, in order: V gene, clone size, J gene, D gene, CDR3 DNA, CDR3 protein. A D gene is named only where the DNA matches it firmly. Where a row states a size, it is once, few, many or the class of an expanded clone; other rows omit it.

v_call: TRBV6-6; clone_size: NA; j_call: TRBJ2-1; d_call: NA; cdr3_nt: TGTGCCAGCAGTCTCCCAGGGCCAGAAATCAATGAGCAGTTCTTC; cdr3_aa: CASSLPGPEINEQFF
v_call: TRBV28; clone_size: once; j_call: TRBJ2-5; d_call: NA; cdr3_nt: TGTGCCAGCAGCTCGGGACTCCCAGAGACCCAGTACTTC; cdr3_aa: CASSSGLPETQYF
v_call: TRBV5-1; clone_size: NA; j_call: TRBJ2-1; d_call: NA; cdr3_nt: TGCGCCAGCAGCCTGGGCGGGAATGAGCAGTTCTTC; cdr3_aa: CASSLGGNEQFF
v_call: TRBV7-2; clone_size: NA; j_call: TRBJ2-5; d_call: TRBD2; cdr3_nt: TGTGCCAGCAGCCGAGGGACTAGCGGGAGGGGGGAGACCCAGTACTTC; cdr3_aa: CASSRGTSGRGETQYF
v_call: TRBV7-9; clone_size: NA; j_call: TRBJ2-3; d_call: TRBD1; cdr3_nt: TGTGCCAGCAGCTTAGCCTCAGGGACAGGGCAGTATTTT; cdr3_aa: CASSLASGTGQYF
v_call: TRBV5-1; clone_size: NA; j_call: TRBJ1-4; d_call: NA; cdr3_nt: TGCGCCAGCAGCTTGGTAGAGTCTAATGAAAAACTGTTTTTT; cdr3_aa: CASSLVESNEKLFF
v_call: TRBV19; clone_size: NA; j_call: TRBJ2-5; d_call: NA; cdr3_nt: TGTGCCAGTAGTAGCCGACACCCCCAAGAGACCCAGTACTTC; cdr3_aa: CASSSRHPQETQYF
v_call: TRBV4-1; clone_size: NA; j_call: TRBJ2-7; d_call: TRBD1; cdr3_nt: TGCGCCAGCAGCCAAGGGACAGGGGCTTCCTACGAGCAGTACTTC; cdr3_aa: CASSQGTGASYEQYF
v_call: TRBV7-8; clone_size: NA; j_call: TRBJ1-2; d_call: NA; cdr3_nt: TGTGCCAGCAGCTTCGTTCCCTCCCCAGGGTCCGTCTATGGCTACACCTTC; cdr3_aa: CASSFVPSPGSVYGYTF
v_call: TRBV27; clone_size: NA; j_call: TRBJ2-4; d_call: NA; cdr3_nt: TGTGCCAGCAGTTCGCCCCGGGGAAACATTCAGTACTTC; cdr3_aa: CASSSPRGNIQYF
v_call: TRBV7-2; clone_size: NA; j_call: TRBJ1-4; d_call: NA; cdr3_nt: TGTGCCAGCAGCTTAGCGCGATCAGGGGCTCGGAAACTGTTTTTT; cdr3_aa: CASSLARSGARKLFF
v_call: TRBV5-1; clone_size: NA; j_call: TRBJ1-1; d_call: TRBD1; cdr3_nt: TGCGCCAGCAGCCCCACCTACAGGGGGAACACTGAAGCTTTCTTT; cdr3_aa: CASSPTYRGNTEAFF
v_call: TRBV5-5; clone_size: NA; j_call: TRBJ1-2; d_call: NA; cdr3_nt: TGTGCCAGCGGACTAAGGGTCGGCTCCCGGAGCACTGGCTACACCTTC; cdr3_aa: CASGLRVGSRSTGYTF
v_call: TRBV5-5; clone_size: NA; j_call: TRBJ2-7; d_call: NA; cdr3_nt: TGTGCCAGCAGCTTGGAGTCAGGGCGCGGCTACGAGCAGTACTTC; cdr3_aa: CASSLESGRGYEQYF
v_call: TRBV19; clone_size: NA; j_call: TRBJ2-3; d_call: NA; cdr3_nt: TGTGCCAGTAGTATAGCAGAGGGTGCAGATACGCAGTATTTT; cdr3_aa: CASSIAEGADTQYF
v_call: TRBV5-1; clone_size: once; j_call: TRBJ2-7; d_call: TRBD1; cdr3_nt: TGCGCCAGCAGCTTGGCCCCGGGACAGCGGTTCGAATACTTC; cdr3_aa: CASSLAPGQRFEYF
v_call: TRBV5-1; clone_size: NA; j_call: TRBJ2-7; d_call: NA; cdr3_nt: TGCGCCAGCAGCTTAGGGGGCGGGATCTACGAGCAGTACTTC; cdr3_aa: CASSLGGGIYEQYF
v_call: TRBV7-8; clone_size: NA; j_call: TRBJ2-1; d_call: TRBD2; cdr3_nt: TGTGCCAGCAGCTTAGAAGTTTGGCTAGCGGGACTCTACAATGAGCAGTTCTTC; cdr3_aa: CASSLEVWLAGLYNEQFF
v_call: TRBV6-5; clone_size: few; j_call: TRBJ1-1; d_call: NA; cdr3_nt: TGTGCCAGCGGCCTGCCTGAAGCTTTCTTT; cdr3_aa: CASGLPEAFF
v_call: TRBV5-4; clone_size: once; j_call: TRBJ2-1; d_call: NA; cdr3_nt: TGTGCCAGCAGCCCTCGGGACTCCGACAATGAGCAGTTCTTC; cdr3_aa: CASSPRDSDNEQFF
v_call: TRBV27; clone_size: NA; j_call: TRBJ2-5; d_call: NA; cdr3_nt: TGTGCCAGCAGTAAACCTGGCGGGAAAGGAGAGACCCAGTACTTC; cdr3_aa: CASSKPGGKGETQYF
v_call: TRBV5-1; clone_size: once; j_call: TRBJ2-1; d_call: TRBD2; cdr3_nt: TGCGCCAGCAGCTTGTCAATAAGCGGGAGCAATGAGCAGTTCTTC; cdr3_aa: CASSLSISGSNEQFF
v_call: TRBV18; clone_size: NA; j_call: TRBJ1-3; d_call: TRBD1; cdr3_nt: TGTGCCAGCTCACCAGCGGGACAGGGGGCCGGTACTGGAAACACCATATATTTT; cdr3_aa: CASSPAGQGAGTGNTIYF
v_call: TRBV9; clone_size: NA; j_call: TRBJ1-4; d_call: TRBD1; cdr3_nt: TGTGCCAGCAGCTCCACAGGGGGCCGTGAAAAACTGTTTTTT; cdr3_aa: CASSSTGGREKLFF
v_call: TRBV15; clone_size: once; j_call: TRBJ2-3; d_call: TRBD2; cdr3_nt: TGTGCCACCAGCAGAGATCGTGGTAGCGGGAGCGGGACAGATACGCAGTATTTT; cdr3_aa: CATSRDRGSGSGTDTQYF
v_call: TRBV30; clone_size: NA; j_call: TRBJ2-3; d_call: NA; cdr3_nt: TGTGCCTGGAGTCCTAGCACAGATACGCAGTATTTT; cdr3_aa: CAWSPSTDTQYF
v_call: TRBV6-5; clone_size: NA; j_call: TRBJ1-2; d_call: NA; cdr3_nt: TGTGCCAGCATACCTGAGGGCAACGACTATGGCTACACCTTC; cdr3_aa: CASIPEGNDYGYTF
v_call: TRBV30; clone_size: NA; j_call: TRBJ1-1; d_call: TRBD1; cdr3_nt: TGTGCCTGGAGATGGGGACAGGGGGCTGAAGCTTTCTTT; cdr3_aa: CAWRWGQGAEAFF
v_call: TRBV10-3; clone_size: NA; j_call: TRBJ2-7; d_call: TRBD2; cdr3_nt: TGTGCCATCAGTGAGTCGACTAGCGGGAGTATCTACGAGCAGTACTTC; cdr3_aa: CAISESTSGSIYEQYF
v_call: TRBV5-5; clone_size: NA; j_call: TRBJ1-2; d_call: NA; cdr3_nt: TGTGCCAGCAGCTCGGACTTCTATGGCTACACCTTC; cdr3_aa: CASSSDFYGYTF
v_call: TRBV29-1; clone_size: NA; j_call: TRBJ2-5; d_call: TRBD2; cdr3_nt: TGCAGCGTTGAAGCGGGAGGGACTTCAGAGACCCAGTACTTC; cdr3_aa: CSVEAGGTSETQYF
v_call: TRBV7-3; clone_size: NA; j_call: TRBJ2-1; d_call: TRBD2; cdr3_nt: TGTGCCAGCAGCTCCTCGGCCCCAGAGTGGTCCGGGACTAGCGGAAACAATGAGCAGTTCTTC; cdr3_aa: CASSSSAPEWSGTSGNNEQFF
v_call: TRBV11-2; clone_size: NA; j_call: TRBJ2-5; d_call: TRBD1; cdr3_nt: TGTGCCAGCAGCTCTACCACAGGGGATGGGACCCAGTACTTC; cdr3_aa: CASSSTTGDGTQYF
v_call: TRBV7-6; clone_size: NA; j_call: TRBJ2-5; d_call: TRBD2; cdr3_nt: TGTGCCAGCAGCTCCCCCCCCGGCACTAGCGGGACGGAGACCCAGTACTTC; cdr3_aa: CASSSPPGTSGTETQYF
v_call: TRBV10-1; clone_size: NA; j_call: TRBJ1-5; d_call: TRBD1; cdr3_nt: TGCGCCAAACCGGACAGGGGTCATCAGCCCCAGCATTTT; cdr3_aa: CAKPDRGHQPQHF
v_call: TRBV5-6; clone_size: NA; j_call: TRBJ2-1; d_call: NA; cdr3_nt: TGTGCCAGCAGCTTGGTAGTCGGGGGGCCGGACAATGAGCAGTTCTTC; cdr3_aa: CASSLVVGGPDNEQFF
v_call: TRBV18; clone_size: NA; j_call: TRBJ2-7; d_call: TRBD1; cdr3_nt: TGTGCCAGCTCACCGGGACAGGGGAGTCCCTACGAGCAGTACTTC; cdr3_aa: CASSPGQGSPYEQYF
v_call: TRBV10-3; clone_size: NA; j_call: TRBJ2-3; d_call: TRBD1; cdr3_nt: TGTGCCATCAGTGAAGCCGGGACAGGGACTAGCACAGATACGCAGTATTTT; cdr3_aa: CAISEAGTGTSTDTQYF
v_call: TRBV7-9; clone_size: NA; j_call: TRBJ2-1; d_call: TRBD2; cdr3_nt: TGTGCCAGCAGCCATGTAATAGCGGGAGGTGGCAATGAGCAGTTCTTC; cdr3_aa: CASSHVIAGGGNEQFF
v_call: TRBV7-6; clone_size: NA; j_call: TRBJ2-7; d_call: NA; cdr3_nt: TGTGCCAGCAGCCCTGACAGCCCAGTAAAGTACTTC; cdr3_aa: CASSPDSPVKYF
v_call: TRBV27; clone_size: NA; j_call: TRBJ2-2; d_call: NA; cdr3_nt: TGTGCCAGCAGTTTTTTGGGCTTTTCAAACACCGGGGAGCTGTTTTTT; cdr3_aa: CASSFLGFSNTGELFF
v_call: TRBV5-1; clone_size: NA; j_call: TRBJ2-1; d_call: TRBD2; cdr3_nt: TGCGCCAGCAGCTTGGAGGCTCTAGCGGGAGGTATCGAAGAGCAGTTCTTC; cdr3_aa: CASSLEALAGGIEEQFF
v_call: TRBV28; clone_size: NA; j_call: TRBJ2-1; d_call: TRBD2; cdr3_nt: TGTGCCAGCAGTTTACTACTAGCGGAGAGCTCCTACAATGAGCAGTTCTTC; cdr3_aa: CASSLLLAESSYNEQFF
v_call: TRBV29-1; clone_size: NA; j_call: TRBJ1-1; d_call: NA; cdr3_nt: TGCAGCGTTGAAAGGGGGACGGGCACTGAAGCTTTCTTT; cdr3_aa: CSVERGTGTEAFF
v_call: TRBV30; clone_size: NA; j_call: TRBJ1-2; d_call: TRBD1; cdr3_nt: TGTGCCTGGAGTGGACAGGGGCGTGGCTACACCTTC; cdr3_aa: CAWSGQGRGYTF
v_call: TRBV11-3; clone_size: NA; j_call: TRBJ2-1; d_call: NA; cdr3_nt: TGTGCCAGCAGCCCACGGCTAGGATACAATGAGCAGTTCTTC; cdr3_aa: CASSPRLGYNEQFF
v_call: TRBV6-5; clone_size: NA; j_call: TRBJ2-5; d_call: TRBD2; cdr3_nt: TGTGCCAGCAGTCCACTAGCGGGAGGGCCGGTGGCCCAGTACTTC; cdr3_aa: CASSPLAGGPVAQYF
v_call: TRBV15; clone_size: NA; j_call: TRBJ2-3; d_call: NA; cdr3_nt: TGTGCCACCAGCAGAGATCAGACAGTTCTAGATACGCAGTATTTT; cdr3_aa: CATSRDQTVLDTQYF